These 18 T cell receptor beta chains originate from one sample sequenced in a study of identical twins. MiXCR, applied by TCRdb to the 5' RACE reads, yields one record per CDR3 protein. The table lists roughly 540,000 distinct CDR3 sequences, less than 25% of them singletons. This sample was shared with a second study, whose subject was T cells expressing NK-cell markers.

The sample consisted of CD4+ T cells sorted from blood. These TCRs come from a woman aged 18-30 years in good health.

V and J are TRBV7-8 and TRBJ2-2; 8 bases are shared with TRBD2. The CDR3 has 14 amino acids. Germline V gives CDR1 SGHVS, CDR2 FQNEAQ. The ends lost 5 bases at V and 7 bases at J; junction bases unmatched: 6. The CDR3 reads CASSRGLALGELFF. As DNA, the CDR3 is TGTGCCAGCAGCCGCGGACTAGCCCTCGGGGAGCTGTTTTTT. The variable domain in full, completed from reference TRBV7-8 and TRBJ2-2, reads GAGVSQSPRYKVAKRGQDVALRCDPISGHVSLFWYQQALGQGPEFLTYFQNEAQLDKSGLPSDRFFAERPEGSVSTLKIQRTQQEDSAVYLCASSRGLALGELFFGEGSRLTVL.

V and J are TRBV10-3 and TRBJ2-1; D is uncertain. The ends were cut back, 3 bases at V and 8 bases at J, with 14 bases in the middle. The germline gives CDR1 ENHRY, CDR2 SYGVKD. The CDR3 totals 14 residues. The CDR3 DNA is TGTGCCATCAGTGACTCGAGCAGGACCCATGAGCAGTTCTTC. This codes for CAISDSSRTHEQFF.

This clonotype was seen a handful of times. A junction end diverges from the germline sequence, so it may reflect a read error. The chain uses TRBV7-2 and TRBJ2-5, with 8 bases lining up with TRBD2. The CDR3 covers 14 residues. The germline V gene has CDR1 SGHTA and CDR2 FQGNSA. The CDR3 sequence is CASSLSGTQETQYF. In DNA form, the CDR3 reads TGCGCCAGCAGCCTTAGCGGGACTCAGGAGACCCAGTACTTC.

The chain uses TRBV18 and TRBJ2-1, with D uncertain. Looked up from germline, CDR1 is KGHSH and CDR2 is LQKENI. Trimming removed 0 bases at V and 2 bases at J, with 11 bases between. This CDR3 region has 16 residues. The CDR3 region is CASSPPPPVPYNEQFF. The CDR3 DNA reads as TGTGCCAGCTCACCACCTCCCCCAGTTCCCTACAATGAGCAGTTCTTC.

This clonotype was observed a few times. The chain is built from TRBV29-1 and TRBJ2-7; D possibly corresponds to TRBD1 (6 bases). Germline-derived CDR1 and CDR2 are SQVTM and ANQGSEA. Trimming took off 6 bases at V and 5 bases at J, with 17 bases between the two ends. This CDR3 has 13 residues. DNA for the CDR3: TGCAGCGTGTTAACGAACAGGGCTGACGAGCAGTACTTC. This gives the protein CSVLTNRADEQYF.

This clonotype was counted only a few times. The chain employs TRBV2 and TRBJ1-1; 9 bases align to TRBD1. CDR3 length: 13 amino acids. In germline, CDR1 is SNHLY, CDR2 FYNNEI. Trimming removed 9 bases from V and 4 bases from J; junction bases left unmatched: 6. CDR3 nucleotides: TGTGCCAGTAACAGGGGGCAAAGCACTGAAGCTTTCTTT. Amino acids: CASNRGQSTEAFF. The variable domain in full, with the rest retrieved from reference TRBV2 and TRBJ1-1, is EPEVTQTPSHQVTQMGQEVILRCVPISNHLYFYWYRQILGQKVEFLVSFYNNEISEKSEIFDDQFSVERPDGSNFTLKIRSTKLEDSAMYFCASNRGQSTEAFFGQGTRLTVV.

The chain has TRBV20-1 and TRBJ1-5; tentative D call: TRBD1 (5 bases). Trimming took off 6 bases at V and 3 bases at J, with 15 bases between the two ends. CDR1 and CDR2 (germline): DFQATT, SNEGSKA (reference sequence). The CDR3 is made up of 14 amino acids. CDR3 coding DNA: TGCAGTGCCAGACCAGGGACCGCCAATCAGCCCCAGCATTTT. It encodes CSARPGTANQPQHF.

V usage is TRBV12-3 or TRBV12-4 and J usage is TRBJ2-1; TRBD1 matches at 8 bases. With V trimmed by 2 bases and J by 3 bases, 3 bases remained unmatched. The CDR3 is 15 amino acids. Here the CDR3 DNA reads TGTGCCAGCAGTTTACGGACAGGGATCTACAATGAGCAGTTCTTC. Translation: CASSLRTGIYNEQFF.

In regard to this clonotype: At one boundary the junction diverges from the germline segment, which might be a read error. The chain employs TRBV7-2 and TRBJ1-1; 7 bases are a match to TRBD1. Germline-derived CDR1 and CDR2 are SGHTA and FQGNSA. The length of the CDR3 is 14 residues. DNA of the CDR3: TGTGCCAGCAGCTTGACAGGGCTGAACTCTGAAGCTTTCTTT. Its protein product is CASSLTGLNSEAFF.

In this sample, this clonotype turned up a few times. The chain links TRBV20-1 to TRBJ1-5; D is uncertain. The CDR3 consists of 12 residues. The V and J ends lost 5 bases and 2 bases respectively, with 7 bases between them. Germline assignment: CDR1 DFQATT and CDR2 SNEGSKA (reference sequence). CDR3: CSAHGGNQPQHF. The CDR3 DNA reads TGCAGTGCTCACGGGGGCAATCAGCCCCAGCATTTT.

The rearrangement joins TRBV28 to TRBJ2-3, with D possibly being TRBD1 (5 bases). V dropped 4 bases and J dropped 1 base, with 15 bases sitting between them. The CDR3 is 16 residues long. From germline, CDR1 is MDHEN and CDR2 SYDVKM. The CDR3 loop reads CASSYSDSIRTDTQYF. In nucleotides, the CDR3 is TGTGCCAGCAGTTACTCCGACAGTATACGCACAGATACGCAGTATTTT. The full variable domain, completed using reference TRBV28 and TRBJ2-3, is DVKVTQSSRYLVKRTGEKVFLECVQDMDHENMFWYRQDPGLGLRLIYFSYDVKMKEKGDIPEGYSVSREKKERFSLILESASTNQTSMYLCASSYSDSIRTDTQYFGPGTRLTVL.

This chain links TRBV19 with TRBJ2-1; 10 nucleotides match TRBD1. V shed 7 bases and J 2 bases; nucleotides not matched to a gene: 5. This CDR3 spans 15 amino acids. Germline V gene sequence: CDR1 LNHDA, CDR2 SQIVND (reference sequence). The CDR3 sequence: CASTVDRGTYNEQFF. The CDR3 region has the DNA TGTGCCAGTACTGTGGACAGGGGGACCTACAATGAGCAGTTCTTC.

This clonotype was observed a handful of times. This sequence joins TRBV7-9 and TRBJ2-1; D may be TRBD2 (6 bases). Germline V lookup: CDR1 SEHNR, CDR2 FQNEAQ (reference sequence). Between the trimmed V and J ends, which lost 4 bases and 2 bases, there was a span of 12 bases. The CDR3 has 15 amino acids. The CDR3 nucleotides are TGTGCCAGCAGCTCCGGGGCTAGCGCCTACAATGAGCAGTTCTTC. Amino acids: CASSSGASAYNEQFF.

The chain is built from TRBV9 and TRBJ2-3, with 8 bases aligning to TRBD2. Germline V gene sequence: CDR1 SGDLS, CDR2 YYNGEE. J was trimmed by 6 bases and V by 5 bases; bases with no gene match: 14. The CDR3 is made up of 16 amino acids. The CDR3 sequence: CASRSGPPAGVDTQYF. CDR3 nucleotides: TGTGCCAGCAGATCAGGCCCCCCAGCGGGGGTGGATACGCAGTATTTT.

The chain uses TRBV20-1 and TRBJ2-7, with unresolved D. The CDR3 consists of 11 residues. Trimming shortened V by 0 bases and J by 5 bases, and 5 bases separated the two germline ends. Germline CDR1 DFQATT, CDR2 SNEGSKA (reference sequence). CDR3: CSARDDHEQYF. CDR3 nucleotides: TGCAGTGCTAGAGATGACCACGAGCAGTACTTC.

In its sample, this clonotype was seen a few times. CDR3 bases: TGTGCCAGCAGGCCCACCCTACGTCCTAATCGTTCCTATGGCTACACCTTC. The encoded protein is CASRPTLRPNRSYGYTF. The rearrangement uses TRBV6-2 or TRBV6-3 and TRBJ1-2, with unresolved D. The V end was cut by 6 bases, the J end by 4 bases, with 24 bases between. Germline V gives CDR1 MNHEY, CDR2 SVGEGT. The CDR3 is made up of 17 amino acids.

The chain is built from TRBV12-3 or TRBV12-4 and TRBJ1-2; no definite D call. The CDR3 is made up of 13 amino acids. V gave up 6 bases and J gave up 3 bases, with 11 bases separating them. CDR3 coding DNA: TGTGCCAGCAGATATAGGACTTACTATGGCTACACCTTC. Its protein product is CASRYRTYYGYTF.

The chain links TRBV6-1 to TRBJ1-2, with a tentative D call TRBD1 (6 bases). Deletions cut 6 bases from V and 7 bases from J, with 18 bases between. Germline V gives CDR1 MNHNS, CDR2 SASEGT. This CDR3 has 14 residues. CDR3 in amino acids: CASSRGRGGLGYTF. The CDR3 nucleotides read TGTGCCAGCAGCCGAGGACGGGGGGGGCTTGGCTACACCTTC.